The present entry profiles one TCR beta chain with its context. Its antigen is unidentified. The CDR3 goes on 3 residues after the read ends, and that part is filled in from the germline J gene. Clones were sequenced by immunoSEQ multiplex PCR, and TCRdb holds only the in-frame ones, with some missing. The listing records tens of thousands of clones. This CDR3 contains 13 residues. CDR1 and CDR2 from the germline V gene are SGHKS and YYEKEE (reference sequence). The data originate from a study of T cells in women clearing cervical HPV infection. Study background: Control women cleared a single incident HPV16 infection within 12 months. General observations from the study: Controls had more TRBV6-7 (0.16%) than cases (around 0.11%). CIN3+ cases had significantly higher TCR richness than controls; evenness did not differ.

This sequence was found in a woman aged 18-70 years with a cervical HPV16 infection that either progressed to CIN3+ or cleared (not recorded which). The specimen was blood buffy coat. The chain has TRBV5-5 and TRBJ2-4; 9 bases align to TRBD1. The sequenced part of the CDR3 DNA is TGTGCCAGCACCACGACAGGGGGAGAGACT. It translates to CASTTTGGET. The CDR3, in full, reads CASTTTGGETQYF.